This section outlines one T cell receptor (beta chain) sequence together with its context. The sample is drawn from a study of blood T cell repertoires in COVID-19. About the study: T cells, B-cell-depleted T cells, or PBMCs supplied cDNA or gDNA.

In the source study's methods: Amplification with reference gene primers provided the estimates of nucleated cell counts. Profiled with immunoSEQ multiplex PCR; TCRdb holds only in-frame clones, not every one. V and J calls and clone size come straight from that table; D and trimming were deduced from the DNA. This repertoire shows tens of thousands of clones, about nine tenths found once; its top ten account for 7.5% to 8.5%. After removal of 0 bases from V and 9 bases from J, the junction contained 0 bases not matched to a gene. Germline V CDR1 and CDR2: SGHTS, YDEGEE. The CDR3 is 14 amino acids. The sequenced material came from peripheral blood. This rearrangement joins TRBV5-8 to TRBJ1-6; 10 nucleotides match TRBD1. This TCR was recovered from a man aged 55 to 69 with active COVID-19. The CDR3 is CASSLGTGGSPLHF. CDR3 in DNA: TGTGCCAGCAGCTTGGGGACAGGGGGTTCACCCCTCCACTTT.